Below are 17 T cell receptor beta chains sequenced from a single sample in a study of blood T cell repertoires in COVID-19. The table came from immunoSEQ multiplex PCR; TCRdb's copy has only in-frame clones and leaves some out. The data show under 200,000 clones, more than 75% seen once. Sequenced sample: peripheral blood. Receptors originate from a man aged 18 to 29 with acute or convalescent COVID-19.

The chain links TRBV5-1 to TRBJ2-5, with D perhaps matching TRBD2 (5 bases). CDR3 length equals 14 residues. V shed 2 bases and J shed 1 base, with 9 bases lying between them. Germline lookup yields CDR1 SGHRS and CDR2 YFSETQ. The CDR3 nucleotides read TGCGCCAGCAGCTTTAATAGCGCCCAAGAGACCCAGTACTTC. Amino acids: CASSFNSAQETQYF. Full variable domain (missing parts from reference TRBV5-1 and TRBJ2-5): KAGVTQTPRYLIKTRGQQVTLSCSPISGHRSVSWYQQTPGQGLQFLFEYFSETQRNKGNFPGRFSGRQFSNSRSEMNVSTLELGDSALYLCASSFNSAQETQYFGPGTRLLVL.

This chain connects TRBV28 to TRBJ1-6; 7 bases align to TRBD1. In germline, CDR1 is MDHEN, CDR2 SYDVKM. The junction had 7 bases not matched to a gene; V was cut back by 3 bases and J by 5 bases. CDR3 length: 16 residues. CDR3 bases: TGTGCCAGCAGTTTTGGCACAGGGGTTAATAATTCACCCCTCCACTTT. Translating it yields CASSFGTGVNNSPLHF.

This chain joins TRBV9 and TRBJ2-7; possibly TRBD2 for D (5 bases). CDR3 length equals 15 residues. Looked up from germline, CDR1 is SGDLS and CDR2 is YYNGEE. The ends were cut back, 0 bases at V and 6 bases at J, with 16 bases in the middle. The chain's CDR3 is CASSVGRNRGSEQYF. The DNA for the CDR3 is TGTGCCAGCAGCGTAGGGAGGAACCGGGGATCCGAGCAGTACTTC.

The chain is built from TRBV7-6 and TRBJ1-3; D uncertain. This CDR3 contains 15 residues. The V gene's germline CDR1 is SGHVS and CDR2 FNYEAQ. Trimming left V 2 bases short and J 0 bases short, with 8 bases between. The CDR3 DNA reads as TGTGCCAGCAGCTTAAATCTAAACTCTGGAAACACCATATATTTT. It codes for CASSLNLNSGNTIYF.

The V call is TRBV25-1, the J call TRBJ2-5; D might be TRBD1 (6 bases). Germline CDR1 MGHDK, CDR2 SYGVNS. The ends were cut back, 9 bases at V and 9 bases at J, with 20 bases in the middle. CDR3 length equals 13 residues. The CDR3 sequence: CARAGTPPGSQYF. The CDR3 region has the DNA TGTGCCAGGGCCGGGACACCACCAGGGTCCCAGTACTTC.

The chain is built from TRBV27 and TRBJ2-3; TRBD2 matches at 13 bases. Trimming removed 3 bases from V and 0 bases from J; junction bases left unmatched: 6. This CDR3 region has 18 residues. Per the germline V gene, CDR1 is MNHEY and CDR2 is SMNVEV (reference sequence). CDR3 region: CASSFRRTSGRSTDTQYF. CDR3 nucleotide sequence: TGTGCCAGCAGTTTTCGTCGGACTAGCGGGAGAAGCACAGATACGCAGTATTTT.

The chain recombines TRBV19 with TRBJ2-2; TRBD2 matches 15 bases. The CDR3 is 15 residues long. Looked up from germline, CDR1 is LNHDA and CDR2 is SQIVND (reference sequence). Losses at the gene ends were 8 bases for V and 6 bases for J; bases not matched to a gene: 4. CDR3 amino acids: CASRTSGGASGELFF. The CDR3 nucleotides are TGTGCCAGTCGGACTAGCGGGGGGGCCTCCGGGGAGCTGTTTTTT. The whole variable domain, filled in from reference TRBV19 and TRBJ2-2, reads DGGITQSPKYLFRKEGQNVTLSCEQNLNHDAMYWYRQDPGQGLRLIYYSQIVNDFQKGDIAEGYSVSREKKESFPLTVTSAQKNPTAFYLCASRTSGGASGELFFGEGSRLTVL.

In DNA, the CDR3 is TGTGCCAGCAGCCTTCAGGGACAGATCTATGGCTACACCTTC. Its protein product is CASSLQGQIYGYTF. This chain uses TRBV4-2 with TRBJ1-2, with 7 bases that match TRBD1. The CDR3 length is 14 residues. With 4 bases clipped from V and 4 bases from J, the junction kept 6 bases outside the gene matches. Germline V gene sequence: CDR1 LGHNA, CDR2 YNFKEQ.

This sequence joins TRBV19 and TRBJ2-6, with a tentative D call TRBD1 (6 bases). Germline V gene lookup returns CDR1 LNHDA and CDR2 SQIVND (reference sequence). The germline V and J ends were trimmed by 7 bases and 2 bases, with 12 bases remaining between them. The CDR3 has 15 amino acids. CDR3: CASNPQGAGANVLTF. In DNA form, the CDR3 reads TGTGCCAGTAACCCACAGGGAGCTGGGGCCAACGTCCTGACTTTC. The full variable domain, its missing parts supplied by reference TRBV19 and TRBJ2-6, is DGGITQSPKYLFRKEGQNVTLSCEQNLNHDAMYWYRQDPGQGLRLIYYSQIVNDFQKGDIAEGYSVSREKKESFPLTVTSAQKNPTAFYLCASNPQGAGANVLTFGAGSRLTVL.

V and J are TRBV25-1 and TRBJ2-7, with a tentative D call TRBD1 (6 bases). The CDR3 runs 14 residues. Trimming pared 4 bases from V and 2 bases from J, leaving 12 bases between. Germline CDR1 is MGHDK and CDR2 is SYGVNS. CDR3: CASSGQGYPYEQYF. CDR3 in DNA: TGTGCCAGCAGTGGTCAGGGGTATCCCTACGAGCAGTACTTC.

V and J are TRBV30 and TRBJ1-2, with D possibly TRBD1 on 6 matching bases. This CDR3 is built from 15 residues. V was trimmed by 3 bases and J by 5 bases, leaving 19 bases between them. The germline gives CDR1 GTSNPN, CDR2 SVGIG (reference sequence). The DNA of the CDR3 is TGTGCCTGGAGGGCTACCGTAGGGACATCGTATGGCTACACCTTC. Its translation is CAWRATVGTSYGYTF.

This clone was counted only a few times. This chain joins TRBV6-6 and TRBJ1-5, with unresolved D. Germline values: CDR1 MNHNY, CDR2 SVGAGI (reference sequence). V gave up 7 bases and J gave up 3 bases, with 7 bases separating them. This CDR3 spans 12 amino acids. The CDR3 region has the DNA TGTGCCAGCACCTCCCCCAATCAGCCCCAGCATTTT. Residues: CASTSPNQPQHF.

The chain joins TRBV18 to TRBJ1-1; no definite D call. The V gene lost 2 bases and the J gene lost 5 bases, with 12 bases spanning the gap. The germline gives CDR1 KGHSH, CDR2 LQKENI. The CDR3 is 14 residues long. Written as DNA, the CDR3 is TGTGCCAGCTCACCAGCAGGCAGTCGGACTGAAGCTTTCTTT. Its protein is CASSPAGSRTEAFF.

The gene calls are TRBV6-5 and TRBJ2-1; D remains unclear. Germline assignment: CDR1 MNHEY and CDR2 SVGAGI. V dropped 2 bases and J dropped 9 bases, with 8 bases sitting between them. This CDR3 comprises 12 residues. CDR3 nucleotide sequence: TGTGCCAGCAGTTACGATAACAGTGAGCAGTTCTTC. Translated: CASSYDNSEQFF.

The count of this clone is one. J is TRBJ1-5 and V is TRBV3-1 (or the pseudogene TRBV3-2); D is ambiguous. Per germline, CDR1 LGHDT and CDR2 YNNKEL (reference sequence). This CDR3 is 13 amino acids long. Trimming removed 2 bases at V and 9 bases at J, with 11 bases between. CDR3: CASSQTVLGPQHF. The CDR3 bases are TGTGCCAGCAGCCAAACGGTGCTCGGGCCCCAGCATTTT.

This rearrangement joins TRBV19 to TRBJ1-5; 11 nucleotides agree with TRBD1. Germline V gives CDR1 LNHDA, CDR2 SQIVND (reference sequence). There are 16 residues in the CDR3. V gave up 5 bases and J gave up 8 bases; unmatched junction bases: 11. The CDR3 region is CASSFRDRGIDEPQHF. The DNA for the CDR3 is TGTGCCAGTAGTTTCCGGGACAGGGGGATTGATGAGCCCCAGCATTTT.

V is TRBV19 and J is TRBJ2-2; 9 nucleotides line up with TRBD2. V lost 9 bases to trimming and J lost 1 base; unmatched junction nucleotides: 3. Per germline, CDR1 LNHDA and CDR2 SQIVND (reference sequence). The CDR3 extends over 14 amino acids. CDR3: CASTTSGNTGELFF. For the CDR3, the DNA is TGTGCCAGCACGACTAGCGGGAACACCGGGGAGCTGTTTTTT.